This T cell receptor (beta chain) is drawn from a study of blood T cell repertoires in COVID-19 (dated by TCRdb to 2020 to 2022). About the study as a whole: Samples from collaborators originated in the United States, Italy and Spain and spanned both the acute and convalescent phases of COVID-19. The material from the prospective study consisted of cDNA or gDNA derived from T cells, B-cell-depleted T cells, or PBMCs. Samples were obtained from the ongoing ImmuneRACE study (first 160 participants) and from 1,200 or so subjects provided by 6 global collaborators. Where available, HLA class I and class II types were obtained from metadata supplied by the sample provider rather than from assay-based typing. The sample metadata nearly always contained a de-identified subject ID, COVID-19 status, age in years and sex. Deeply sampled blood TCRbeta repertoires from subjects exposed to, actively infected with, or recovered from COVID-19 were included in the dataset. A freely available public database, intended as a resource for researchers studying the immune response to SARS-CoV-2, is where the repertoires were released. The paper as a whole reports these results and caveats: The amount of clinical and demographic metadata varied by source and participant and was provided uncurated.

Including the terminal cysteine and phenylalanine, the CDR3 comprises 13 residues. The DNA shown is the 39-base CDR3, in frame from base 1. The germline V gene encodes CDR1 SGHKS and CDR2 YYEKEE (reference sequence). V loses 0 bases of germline sequence and J loses 3 bases, and the interval between the two ends is 7 bases. TCRbeta CDR3 regions were amplified from genomic DNA by means of the immunoSEQ Assay, a bias-controlled multiplex PCR. Per the authors' processing: The number of nucleated cells in each sample was estimated by amplification of reference gene primers within the assay. Sequence reads were collapsed and filtered to measure the absolute abundance of every unique TCRbeta CDR3 rearrangement. For each sample, productive Simpson clonality was calculated as the square root of Simpson's diversity index over productive rearrangements. As stored in TCRdb, this immuneACCESS dataset retains in-frame rearrangements with V and J assigned. A fraction of the clones does not appear; measured against another copy, unresolved V genes explain less than half of the discrepancy, and the remainder lacks a known reason. The V and J calls and the clone size are those of that table, but D and trimming were determined from the DNA. This sample lists over 70,000 clones; less than 85% were detected once. 10% of the sample lies in the top ten.

Whole blood was collected in K2EDTA tubes by collaborating institutions according to the institutions' own protocols. Collaborator samples were shipped for TCRbeta analysis as frozen whole blood, isolated PBMCs, or DNA extracted from either sample type. Turning to this clone: It has no known antigen specificity. Base qualities are missing; no much larger clone stands one base away.

The sequenced sample consisted of peripheral blood. The receptor was isolated from a woman in her sixties or seventies with acute or convalescent COVID-19. The chain couples TRBV5-5 to TRBJ2-7, and the D gene may be TRBD2, 6 bases matching. Read as DNA, the sequence is TGTGCCAGCAGCTTGGTGGGAGGCTACGAGCAGTACTTC. Translation gives CASSLVGGYEQYF.